This T cell receptor (beta chain) was observed in a study of control samples from healthy donors and cancer patients. This clone was counted a single time. Deletions cut 3 bases from V and 1 base from J, with 10 bases between. The germline V gene encodes CDR1 SGDLS and CDR2 YYNGEE. This CDR3 spans 15 amino acids. Method: immunoSEQ multiplex PCR; TCRdb's copy keeps in-frame clones and lacks some. The sample comprises about 110,000 clones, about 80% of which are singletons, and 6% to 8% rests with the top ten. The sequence was obtained from a man aged 18 to 29 in good health. The sequencing sample was made of blood. The chain joins TRBV9 to TRBJ2-2; tentatively, D is TRBD1 (6 bases). The CDR3 DNA is TGTGCCAGCAGCGGACCGGGACAGAACACCGGGGAGCTGTTTTTT. Protein sequence: CASSGPGQNTGELFF.